This TCR beta chain comes out of a study of PD-L1 blockade in urothelial cancer. As to time point: peripheral blood 6 weeks after treatment start. CDR1 and CDR2 from the germline V gene are SGDLS and YYNGEE. CDR3 length: 15 residues. V shed 0 bases and J shed 0 bases, with 9 bases lying between them. Profiled with immunoSEQ multiplex PCR; TCRdb holds only in-frame clones, not every one. The profile shows more than 45,000 clones, about four fifths of them singletons. This clone is medium-sized by share. The specimen was PBMCs, collected around atezolizumab (anti-PD-L1) treatment. The TCR sequence derives from a man aged 65-85 years with urothelial cancer. V usage is TRBV9 and J usage is TRBJ1-1, with D maybe TRBD1 (5 bases). CDR3 region: CASSVEDTMNTEAFF. DNA for the CDR3: TGTGCCAGCAGCGTAGAGGACACCATGAACACTGAAGCTTTCTTT. The whole variable domain, filled in from reference TRBV9 and TRBJ1-1, reads DSGVTQTPKHLITATGQRVTLRCSPRSGDLSVYWYQQSLDQGLQFLIQYYNGEERAKGNILERFSAQQFPDLHSELNLSSLELGDSALYFCASSVEDTMNTEAFFGQGTRLTVV.